This paragraph covers one T cell receptor beta chain sequence. Its antigen remains unidentified. Generated by immunoSEQ multiplex PCR, the TCRdb table keeps only in-frame clones and is missing some. The sample holds around 190,000 clones; approximately 85% are singletons and the top ten take over 1.3%. CDR1 is SGHRS, CDR2 YFSETQ, per germline. V was clipped by 4 bases and J by 4 bases; unmatched bases: 8. This CDR3 is 15 amino acids long. The sample is drawn from a study of cytomegalovirus exposure and HLA in healthy donors. Whole-study results and caveats: Rare TCR sequences dominated, though some public TCRs recurred in many donors.

The study drew the donors from its roughly 120-subject validation cohort, separate from the approximately 700-subject first cohort. Sequencing was carried out using PBMCs. This TCR derives from a young woman in good health and CMV-seronegative. This chain links TRBV5-1 with TRBJ2-5; 9 bases agree with TRBD2. CDR3 nucleotides: TGCGCCAGCAGCAGGAGCGGGGGGAATACAGAGACCCAGTACTTC. Translation gives CASSRSGGNTETQYF.